Presented here are 21 T cell receptor beta chains from one specimen sequenced in a study of graft-versus-host responses after intestinal transplantation. No antigen has been identified for these receptors. Some clones are missing from TCRdb's copy, which holds only in-frame ones; the method was immunoSEQ multiplex PCR. The sample consists of some 90,000 clones, roughly nine tenths of them appearing once. The material sequenced was unstimulated CD4+ T cells sorted from spleen or lymph node cells, taken before intestinal transplant. Every receptor here comes from a human donor who received an intestinal transplant.

The chain carries TRBV5-1 and TRBJ1-2; TRBD1 might be the D (5 bases). V lost 1 base to trimming and J lost 8 bases, with 12 bases between them. Germline-derived CDR1 and CDR2 are SGHRS and YFSETQ. The CDR3 totals 13 residues. Written as DNA, the CDR3 is TGCGCCAGCAGCTTGTCCAGGGCGGACGGCTACACCTTC. Its translation is CASSLSRADGYTF.

This sequence joins TRBV27 and TRBJ1-5; tentative D call: TRBD1 (6 bases). The V and J ends lost 6 bases and 1 base respectively, with 13 bases between them. CDR3 length: 15 amino acids. From germline, CDR1 is MNHEY and CDR2 SMNVEV (reference sequence). CDR3: CASSIQGASNQPQHF. CDR3 coding DNA: TGTGCCAGCAGCATACAGGGCGCCAGCAATCAGCCCCAGCATTTT.

This rearrangement joins TRBV5-1 to TRBJ1-1; D uncertain. Trimming took off 2 bases at V and 0 bases at J, with 20 bases between the two ends. CDR3 length equals 18 residues. Per the germline V gene, CDR1 is SGHRS and CDR2 is YFSETQ. CDR3: CASSLLEGTALMNTEAFF. The CDR3 coding sequence is TGCGCCAGCAGCTTATTGGAGGGAACCGCTCTCATGAACACTGAAGCTTTCTTT. Based on the CDR3 plus reference TRBV5-1 and TRBJ1-1, the full variable domain is KAGVTQTPRYLIKTRGQQVTLSCSPISGHRSVSWYQQTPGQGLQFLFEYFSETQRNKGNFPGRFSGRQFSNSRSEMNVSTLELGDSALYLCASSLLEGTALMNTEAFFGQGTRLTVV.

Concerning this clone itself: At the DNA level, this CDR3 is encoded by other sequences in the same sample as well. This chain links TRBV10-3 with TRBJ1-2; a possible D gene is TRBD1 (6 bases). Germline values: CDR1 ENHRY, CDR2 SYGVKD. Trimming took 4 bases from V and 2 from J, leaving 8 bases between them. This CDR3 region has 13 residues. CDR3 nucleotides: TGTGCCATCAGTGCAGGGGACAACTATGGCTACACCTTC. Its translation: CAISAGDNYGYTF.

The chain combines TRBV9 with TRBJ2-2, with a possible D match to TRBD1 (5 bases). CDR1 is SGDLS and CDR2 is YYNGEE in the germline V gene. Trimming took off 5 bases at V and 2 bases at J, with 7 bases between the two ends. The CDR3 consists of 13 residues. The CDR3 region has the DNA TGTGCCAGCAGGGACACTAACACCGGGGAGCTGTTTTTT. It yields the protein CASRDTNTGELFF.

The chain employs TRBV6-6 and TRBJ1-1; D is undetermined. The ends were cut back, 2 bases at V and 4 bases at J, with 11 bases in the middle. The length of the CDR3 is 14 residues. In germline, CDR1 is MNHNY, CDR2 SVGAGI (reference sequence). The CDR3 region is CASSYEGSGTEAFF. DNA for the CDR3: TGTGCCAGCAGTTACGAGGGTTCGGGCACTGAAGCTTTCTTT.

The chain has TRBV7-9 and TRBJ1-1; no reliable D call. Germline V CDR1 and CDR2: SEHNR, FQNEAQ (reference sequence). CDR3 size: 12 residues. The V end lost 7 bases, the J end lost 0 bases, and 6 bases lay between the germline ends. In nucleotides, the CDR3 is TGTGCCAGCACCCGGGTGAACACTGAAGCTTTCTTT. It specifies CASTRVNTEAFF.

This chain joins TRBV10-1 and TRBJ2-3; the D is unclear. Looked up from germline, CDR1 is WNHNN and CDR2 is SYGVQD (reference sequence). Trimming took off 2 bases at V and 3 bases at J, with 6 bases between the two ends. The CDR3 contains 13 residues. CDR3 sequence: CASSEPETDTQYF. The CDR3 bases are TGCGCCAGCAGTGAGCCCGAGACAGATACGCAGTATTTT.

The chain joins TRBV29-1 to TRBJ1-1, with D perhaps TRBD1 (5 bases). V lost 7 bases and J 1 base, leaving 10 bases between the germline ends. CDR1 and CDR2 (germline): SQVTM, ANQGSEA. The CDR3 has 12 amino acids. DNA for the CDR3: TGCAGCGGAAGAACAGGGAACACTGAAGCTTTCTTT. This codes for CSGRTGNTEAFF.

CDR3 sequence: CATQRGGSYEQYF. Here the CDR3 DNA reads TGTGCCACTCAAAGGGGGGGGTCCTACGAGCAGTACTTC. The rearrangement uses TRBV25-1 and TRBJ2-7; weak D call: TRBD2 (7 bases). CDR3 length: 13 amino acids. V lost 10 bases, J lost 1 base, and 14 bases lay in between. Germline-derived CDR1 and CDR2 are MGHDK and SYGVNS.

The J gene is TRBJ2-5, the V gene TRBV5-1; 10 nucleotides align to TRBD2. The CDR3 has 16 residues. Germline V CDR1 and CDR2: SGHRS, YFSETQ. V was pared by 0 bases and J by 5 bases, with 7 bases of the junction left unmatched. CDR3 residues: CASSLGAGGPSETQYF. CDR3 bases: TGCGCCAGCAGCTTGGGAGCGGGGGGGCCTTCGGAGACCCAGTACTTC.

The chain couples TRBV6-5 to TRBJ2-1, with D possibly matching TRBD1 (6 bases). Trimming left V 11 bases short and J 7 bases short, with 18 bases between. Germline V gives CDR1 MNHEY, CDR2 SVGAGI. CDR3 length: 13 amino acids. CDR3 DNA: TGTGCCGCAGAGAAGGGGCAGGGGAATGAGCAGTTCTTC. Translated: CAAEKGQGNEQFF.

Only one count was recorded for this clone. V and J are TRBV10-3 and TRBJ2-6, with 8 positions matching TRBD1. CDR3 length equals 15 residues. From germline, CDR1 is ENHRY and CDR2 SYGVKD. V was pared by 6 bases and J by 2 bases, with 3 bases of the junction left unmatched. The CDR3 DNA follows: TGTGCCATCAGAACGACAGGGGCTGGGGCCAACGTCCTGACTTTC. It encodes CAIRTTGAGANVLTF.

The V gene is TRBV6-1, the J gene TRBJ1-1, with D hard to call. CDR3 length equals 15 residues. The V gene lost 8 bases and the J gene lost 0 bases, with 16 bases spanning the gap. The V gene's germline CDR1 is MNHNS and CDR2 SASEGT. The CDR3 nucleotides read TGTGCCAGCTCTGGCAGAGGGTTCCTGAACACTGAAGCTTTCTTT. Its protein is CASSGRGFLNTEAFF.

The chain uses TRBV11-1 and TRBJ1-1; no firm D call. Trimming pared 0 bases from V and 4 bases from J, leaving 6 bases between. The CDR3 loop spans 13 amino acids. CDR1 is SGHAT, CDR2 FQDESV, per germline (reference sequence). The CDR3 bases are TGTGCCAGCAGCTTAGCCGCCGGCACTGAAGCTTTCTTT. This sequence encodes CASSLAAGTEAFF.

The rearrangement links TRBV14 to TRBJ1-1; D is unresolved. Germline CDR1 and CDR2: SGHDN and FVKESK. The CDR3 has 12 residues. The germline V and J ends were trimmed by 3 bases and 11 bases, with 13 bases remaining between them. CDR3 amino acids: CASSHPGLGAFF. The CDR3 DNA follows: TGTGCCAGCAGCCACCCGGGATTAGGGGCTTTCTTT.

J is TRBJ2-2 and V is TRBV29-1, with a possible D match to TRBD1 (5 bases). V was shortened by 4 bases and J by 7 bases, with 10 bases between the two germline ends. This CDR3 spans 12 amino acids. Germline V gives CDR1 SQVTM, CDR2 ANQGSEA. The CDR3 reads CSVGRVNGELFF. The DNA for the CDR3 is TGCAGCGTTGGCAGGGTGAACGGGGAGCTGTTTTTT.

This chain joins TRBV27 and TRBJ2-5; 10 bases map to TRBD1. The DNA end is more similar to TRBJ2-7, so the J call may be wrong. The CDR3 loop spans 15 amino acids. Germline V gene data show CDR1 as MNHEY and CDR2 as SMNVEV (reference sequence). The CDR3 DNA reads TGTGCCAGCAGTAGCGACAGGGGGCGCTTCCACGAGCAGTACTTC. Residues: CASSSDRGRFHEQYF.

The chain carries TRBV19 and TRBJ2-1; the match to TRBD2 covers 8 bases. Germline V lookup: CDR1 LNHDA, CDR2 SQIVND (reference sequence). CDR3 length equals 15 residues. Germline trimming cut 3 bases from V and 6 bases from J; bases unmatched to any gene: 7. This CDR3 reads CASSIDGGARNEQFF. Written as DNA, the CDR3 is TGTGCCAGTAGTATCGACGGGGGGGCCCGCAATGAGCAGTTCTTC.

This sequence joins TRBV7-2 and TRBJ2-7; a possible D gene is TRBD2 (6 bases). Germline V gene lookup returns CDR1 SGHTA and CDR2 FQGNSA. The CDR3 is 16 amino acids. Trimming cost V 1 base and J 2 bases, with 15 bases left between them. CDR3 protein: CASSLVGGATPYEQYF. As DNA, the CDR3 is TGTGCCAGCAGCTTAGTTGGCGGGGCGACCCCCTACGAGCAGTACTTC.

This clone occurred a few times. The rearrangement uses TRBV6-5 and TRBJ1-6; no reliable D call. Germline V lookup: CDR1 MNHEY, CDR2 SVGAGI. V shed 4 bases and J shed 7 bases, with 14 bases lying between them. The CDR3 loop spans 15 amino acids. CDR3 sequence: CASSSSRNPNSPLHF. CDR3 in DNA: TGTGCCAGCAGTTCCTCCAGGAACCCCAATTCACCCCTCCACTTT.